This T cell receptor beta chain appears in the sequencing data of a study of cytomegalovirus exposure and HLA in healthy donors (dated by TCRdb to 2015 to 2018). Study-level background: According to an earlier analysis of 450 to 650 of the donors, some 180 million T cells yielded 117 million unique TCR beta sequences and 276 Gb of sequence data. Around 320 gigabases of sequencing data and approximately 93 million unique TCR sequences were included in an early release covering 550 to 650 HLA-typed donors. Among the roughly 400 genotyped donors, 75% to 90% belonged to the genetic ancestry cluster associated with self-reported Caucasian donors. The study aimed to test whether cataloging public T cell receptors could reveal signatures of past pathogen exposure. The study profiled the T cell repertoires of about 720 subjects by immunosequencing and related them to cytomegalovirus serostatus. A separate validation cohort of over 95 different subjects was used in addition to the roughly 640-subject first cohort. To predict cytomegalovirus infection status, the study combined high-throughput TCR immunosequencing, statistical association of individual TCRs with disease status, and machine learning. A later analysis re-analyzed previously published TCR beta repertoires from 660 or so donors and added high-resolution HLA genotyping to study TCR occurrence patterns. The later analysis used no new phenotypic data to find candidate immune exposures, relying instead on TCR beta sequences and their occurrence across donors. In an earlier analysis of more than 550 of the donors, high-throughput TCR beta sequencing was used to judge whether each TCR beta V gene segment behaved as functional or pseudogenic. Alongside the repertoire data, information on donor age, sex, ethnicity and CMV serostatus was compiled. A later genetic analysis used genome-wide SNP genotypes for about 60% of the 666 donors, treating that subset as a discovery cohort. All discovery cohort repertoires had been generated using a single sequencing platform. Class I and class II HLA loci were covered by the typing at four-digit resolution. Typing coverage differed by locus: A, B, C, DRB1 and DQB1 were typed in about 629-640 donors, DQA1 in 500 to 550, DPA1 in 606, and DPB1 in 450 to 480. Roughly 5 DR-DQ haplotypes were handled as single units for association and clustering, since linkage in the cohort was strong. On average, about 240,000 unique TCR beta nucleotide sequences were sequenced per donor among about 400 genotyped donors of the cohort, with roughly 20% of those sequences being non-productive.

About this clone: Its specific antigen is unknown. The junction departs from the called germline gene at one end, perhaps through a read error.

General conclusions and limits of the study: The study listed 150 to 200 TCR beta chains as associated with cytomegalovirus. Specific HLA alleles were associated with roughly 17,000 TCR beta sequences at a false discovery rate of 0.05 in a later analysis. In a later analysis, HLA-associated TCR beta chains were found to be more clonally expanded and to have lower generation probabilities than equally common non-associated chains. A few of the identified cytomegalovirus-associated TCR beta chains were confirmed in vitro to be specific for cytomegalovirus antigens. In a later analysis, TCR association rates were found to vary across HLA loci, with the most associated TCRs seen for DRB1 alleles and the fewest for HLA-C alleles. A cluster of highly shared sequence variants was judged likely to represent a technical artifact of the sequencing pipeline. While some public TCRs were present in many individuals, most TCR sequences turned up only very rarely across donors. Because HLA typing was missing for some donors at each locus, association tests included only the typed subset. When HLA alleles, especially DR and DQ, strongly co-occurred, attributing TCR associations to individual alleles was difficult. According to a later genetic analysis, donors in an Asian-associated ancestry cluster had fewer N-insertions in productive TCRs than the approximately 650-donor mean. A further reported finding was that TCR beta sequences accurately predicted the HLA-A and HLA-B alleles for most subjects in the first cohort. Correlated functional status among segregating V segments might be attributable to linkage disequilibrium, but an unknown experimental factor could not be ruled out. A later genetic analysis associated a missense DCLRE1C variant with V-gene and J-gene trimming of TCR beta chains, and an independent cohort replicated the association. In both the original and validation cohorts, the classifier was reported to diagnose cytomegalovirus status with high specificity and sensitivity. Because counts were too low, seventeen rarely observed V segments, including chromosome 9 orphons, were excluded from the earlier analysis of under 650 of the donors. In an earlier analysis of several hundred of the donors, most TCR beta V segments were observed in productive rearrangements about 87% or about 30% of the time, broadly matching IMGT annotations. The presence/absence analyses assumed that sequencing depth was roughly uniform across donors, and that assumption may not be true. According to a later analysis, parvovirus B19, influenza, CMV and Epstein-Barr virus appeared linked to several top co-occurrence clusters. Immune exposure information for the cohort was limited to CMV serostatus. In this cohort, only TCR beta chains were sequenced, and detectable features were limited by the absence of alpha or paired-chain data. According to the authors, the approach could potentially be generalized to other disease states and immunological phenotypes. According to a later analysis, most CMV-associated TCR beta chains appeared to be HLA-restricted, and the HLA associations seemed to be driven largely by CMV exposure.

The cohort comprised around 700 healthy bone marrow donors. All cohort members were sampled while nominally healthy, although unrecorded immune exposures were likely present. The donor tested CMV seropositive and was one of the 289 seropositive cohort members. Every donor gave a peripheral blood sample, and the peripheral blood mononuclear cells from that sample were used for TCR beta sequencing. Genomic DNA was extracted from the blood cell samples with the Qiagen DNeasy Blood Extraction Kit. Library creation used the immunoSEQ multiplex PCR assay. For the multiplex PCR, a mixture combining 60 forward primers for TCR Vbeta segments and 13 reverse primers for TCR Jbeta segments was used. A multiplex PCR assay on genomic DNA amplified the CDR3 region of rearranged TCR beta genes. Amplified TCR beta libraries were sequenced as 87-base-pair reads on the Illumina HiSeq System. Concerning the study's data processing: A later analysis tallied around 87 million unique TCR beta chains across the 600 to 700 repertoires, and 10 million to 11 million of those chains were shared by two or more donors. A nearest-neighbor algorithm error-corrected the raw reads and collapsed the reads into unique sequences, merging closely related sequences to remove PCR and sequencing errors. To assign V, D and J gene segments, CDR3 sequences were aligned to IMGT reference sequences. Each retained sequence needed at least a six-nucleotide match to both a V gene segment and a J gene segment. A rearrangement counted as productive if the CDR3 had no stop codons and remained in frame with V and J, and every other rearrangement counted as non-productive. Following IMGT convention, CDR3 was defined as the stretch from the second conserved V-encoded cysteine to the conserved J-encoded phenylalanine. In an earlier analysis of around 640 of the donors, sequences lacking an unambiguous match to a single V gene segment were excluded. An earlier analysis of several hundred of the donors called V segments functional above 56.7% productive rearrangements and segregating when the between-donor standard deviation exceeded 5%. A statistical classification framework was developed to diagnose cytomegalovirus status using the catalog of TCR beta chain sequences. In a later analysis, TCR nucleotide sequences were compared against IMGT/GENE-DB human TR gene sequences so that V and J genes could be assigned. In a later analysis, CDR3 sequences and most-parsimonious VDJ recombination scenarios were assigned using the TCRdist pipeline. In a later analysis, each TCR beta chain was defined by its CDR3 amino acid sequence together with its V-gene family, and reads without a unique V-gene family were excluded. A later analysis removed 500 to 600 highly shared, low-generation-probability nucleotide sequences to deal with suspected cross-contamination and a sequencing artifact. A later analysis calculated a clonal expansion index for each public chain from normalized within-repertoire ranks of inferred template counts. A later analysis computed generation probabilities with a VDJ recombination model fitted to out-of-frame rearrangements, and checked the results against IGoR. A later analysis scored TCR-TCR, TCR-HLA and TCR-CMV co-occurrence with hypergeometric tests, applying a repertoire-size bias correction to TCR pairs. In a later analysis, false discovery rates were estimated by permuting HLA or CMV assignments 20 times. In a later analysis, co-occurring TCRs were grouped using DBSCAN, and TCRdist sequence similarity was added for clustering within HLA-allele-positive subsets. Repertoires with fewer than 30,000 or more than 120,000 public chains were left out of co-occurrence clustering, as were five repertoires with anomalous nucleotide sharing. TCRdb mirrors the immuneACCESS table, restricted to in-frame sequences. Some clones are absent from its copies; in checked studies, under half trace to an unresolved V gene, and the reason for the others is unknown. The DNA was the basis for D and trimming; V, J and clone size are from that table. The sample records 150,000 to 200,000 clones, roughly 74% of which are singletons. The ten most abundant clones make up about 6% of the sample.

This TCR came from a woman in her 30s in good health and CMV-seropositive. Sequences were obtained from PBMCs.

The DNA sequence is as follows: TGTGCCAGCAGCCTAGCCGGGACAGGAGTCAATCAGCCCCAGCATTTT. This encodes CASSLAGTGVNQPQHF. The chain was built from TRBV7-2 and TRBJ1-5, and TRBD1 aligns with 8 junction nucleotides. Per the germline V gene, SGHTA is the CDR1 and FQGNSA is the CDR2. From cysteine to phenylalanine, the CDR3 is 16 amino acids long. Only the CDR3 portion is preserved as DNA: 48 bases, with reading frame beginning at the first base.